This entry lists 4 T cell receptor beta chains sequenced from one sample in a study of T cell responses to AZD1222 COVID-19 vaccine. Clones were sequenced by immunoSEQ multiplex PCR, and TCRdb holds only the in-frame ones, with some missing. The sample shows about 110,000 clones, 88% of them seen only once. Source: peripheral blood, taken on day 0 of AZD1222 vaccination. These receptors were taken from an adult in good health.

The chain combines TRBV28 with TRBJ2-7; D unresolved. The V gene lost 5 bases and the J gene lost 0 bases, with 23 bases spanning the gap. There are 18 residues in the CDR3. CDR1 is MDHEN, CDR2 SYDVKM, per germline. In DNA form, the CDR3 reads TGTGCCAGCAGTCCCTTCTTAGGCGGAACACCCCGCTCCTACGAGCAGTACTTC. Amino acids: CASSPFLGGTPRSYEQYF.

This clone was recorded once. The CDR3 spells CASSWDSSTNEKLFF. The CDR3, as DNA: TGTGCCAGCAGCTGGGACAGCTCAACTAATGAAAAACTGTTTTTT. This chain uses TRBV5-4 with TRBJ1-4; 7 bases are shared with TRBD1. This CDR3 comprises 15 residues. V lost 3 bases, J lost 0 bases, and 2 bases stayed unmatched. The germline V gene encodes CDR1 SGHNT and CDR2 YYREEE (reference sequence).

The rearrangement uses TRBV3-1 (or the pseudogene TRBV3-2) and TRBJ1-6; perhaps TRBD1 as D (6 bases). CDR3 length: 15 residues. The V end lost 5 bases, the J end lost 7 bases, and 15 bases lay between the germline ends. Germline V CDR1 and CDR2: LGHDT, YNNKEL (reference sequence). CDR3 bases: TGTGCCAGCAGCACTAAGGGGGGTGGCAATTCACCCCTCCACTTT. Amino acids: CASSTKGGGNSPLHF.

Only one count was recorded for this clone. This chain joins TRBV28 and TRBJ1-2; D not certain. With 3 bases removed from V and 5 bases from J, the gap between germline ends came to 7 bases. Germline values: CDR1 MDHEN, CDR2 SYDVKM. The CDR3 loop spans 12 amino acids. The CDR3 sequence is CASSFLGYGYTF. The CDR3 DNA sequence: TGTGCCAGCAGTTTTTTAGGGTATGGCTACACCTTC.